This TCR beta chain was sequenced during a study of blood T cell repertoires in COVID-19. Study in general: Researchers got acute and convalescent COVID-19 samples from the United States, Italy and Spain. Sample material is recorded as cDNA or gDNA derived from T cells, B-cell-depleted T cells, or PBMCs.

TCRdb's table, derived via immunoSEQ multiplex PCR, lists solely in-frame clones and lacks some. The sample has over 150,000 clones, around 80% seen once; the top ten hold around 7.9%. Across about two dozen US areas, participants ranged in age from about 18 to 90 years. Material: PBMCs or T cells enriched from blood (not recorded which). The receptor was isolated from a man aged 50 to 60 who had recovered from COVID-19.

The DNA for the CDR3 is TGCGCCAGCAGCTTGGAGCCCGGGGGTGGGGAGACCCAGTACTTC. This encodes CASSLEPGGGETQYF. J is TRBJ2-5 and V is TRBV5-1, with D possibly being TRBD2 (6 bases). The V gene lost 0 bases and the J gene lost 5 bases, with 14 bases spanning the gap. CDR3 length: 15 amino acids. The germline CDR1 and CDR2 sequences are SGHRS and YFSETQ. The full variable domain, with the rest looked up from reference TRBV5-1 and TRBJ2-5, is KAGVTQTPRYLIKTRGQQVTLSCSPISGHRSVSWYQQTPGQGLQFLFEYFSETQRNKGNFPGRFSGRQFSNSRSEMNVSTLELGDSALYLCASSLEPGGGETQYFGPGTRLLVL.